The rows below give T cell receptor beta chains drawn from one sample of a study of CD8 T cells in ankylosing spondylitis. TCRdb re-derived calls from the 5' RACE reads in MiXCR, one entry per CDR3 protein. This sample carries fewer than 500,000 distinct CDR3 sequences, about a fifth of them seen once, and the ten largest clones take about 16%. Sequencing used blood, either unsorted or a sorted T cell fraction (not recorded which). Receptor source: a male donor with ankylosing spondylitis. Each CDR3 is given with its conserved first and last residue. A D gene is named only where the DNA matches it firmly. Not every row has a clone size; where given, it reads once, few, many or a size class.

D: NA
size: few
J: TRBJ2-5
V: TRBV6-5
DNA: TGTGCCAGCAGTTACTCCGGTGACAGCTATCTGACCCAGTACTTC
CDR3: CASSYSGDSYLTQYF

D: NA
size: NA
J: TRBJ1-3
V: TRBV6-1
DNA: TGTGCCAGCAGTGAGGACACCAGGAGGAGGATTGGAAACACCATATATTTT
CDR3: CASSEDTRRRIGNTIYF

D: NA
size: NA
J: TRBJ2-4
V: TRBV28
DNA: TGTGCCAGCAGACCCACAGACACCGTTGGGGGCAAAAACATTCAGTACTTC
CDR3: CASRPTDTVGGKNIQYF

D: TRBD1
size: few
J: TRBJ1-6
V: TRBV27
DNA: TGTGCCAGCAGTCCGGGACAGACGCATTCACCCCTCCACTTT
CDR3: CASSPGQTHSPLHF

D: NA
size: few
J: TRBJ2-7
V: TRBV20-1
DNA: TGCAGTGCTAGTGGGCCTCACTCCTACGAGCAGTACTTC
CDR3: CSASGPHSYEQYF

D: NA
size: few
J: TRBJ2-2
V: TRBV11-3
DNA: TGTGCCAGCAGCTTAAGGGGTTTAACCGGGGAGCTGTTTTTT
CDR3: CASSLRGLTGELFF

D: NA
size: NA
J: TRBJ1-1
V: TRBV12-3/TRBV12-4
DNA: TGTGCCAGCACTATCGACAGGCTGGGAACTGAAGCTTTCTTT
CDR3: CASTIDRLGTEAFF

D: TRBD1
size: NA
J: TRBJ2-7
V: TRBV28
DNA: TGTGCCAGCAGTCCTCCAGGACAGGGTTCGCTACAGCAGTACTTC
CDR3: CASSPPGQGSLQQYF

D: NA
size: NA
J: TRBJ2-7
V: TRBV25-1
DNA: TGTGCCAGCAGTCATGGTCCGACCCTCTACGAGCAGTACTTC
CDR3: CASSHGPTLYEQYF

D: TRBD2
size: few
J: TRBJ2-7
V: TRBV29-1
DNA: TGCAGCGCTAAGCGGGGGGCTACCTACGAGCAGTACTTC
CDR3: CSAKRGATYEQYF

D: NA
size: NA
J: TRBJ2-7
V: TRBV6-2/TRBV6-3
DNA: TGTGCCAGCAGTTATCGTGGGGACTCCTACGAGCAGTACTTC
CDR3: CASSYRGDSYEQYF

D: TRBD2
size: few
J: TRBJ2-5
V: TRBV5-1
DNA: TGCGCCAGCAGCGGCACGGCGGGAGAAGAGACCCAGTACTTC
CDR3: CASSGTAGEETQYF

D: TRBD2
size: few
J: TRBJ2-2
V: TRBV10-2
DNA: TGCGCCAGCAGCAGACTAGCGGGAGACACCGGGGAGCTGTTTTTT
CDR3: CASSRLAGDTGELFF

D: NA
size: few
J: TRBJ1-2
V: TRBV28
DNA: TGTGCCAGCAGCCGCCCGGGCCGAGCTAACTATGGCTACACCTTC
CDR3: CASSRPGRANYGYTF

D: TRBD1
size: few
J: TRBJ2-6
V: TRBV20-1
DNA: TGCAGTGCTCCCACAGGGGGCTATGGGGCCAACGTCCTGACTTTC
CDR3: CSAPTGGYGANVLTF

D: TRBD2
size: NA
J: TRBJ2-7
V: TRBV18
DNA: TGTGCCAGCTCACCAAGCAAGGGACTAGCGATGTACGAGCAGTACTTC
CDR3: CASSPSKGLAMYEQYF

D: NA
size: many
J: TRBJ1-1
V: TRBV3-1
DNA: TGTGCCAGCAGCCAAGCCAGTAGGCAGTCGAACACTGAAGCTTTCTTT
CDR3: CASSQASRQSNTEAFF

D: NA
size: NA
J: TRBJ2-7
V: TRBV7-2
DNA: TGTGCCAGCAGTCCAAACACAGTTGGGTACGAGCAGTACTTC
CDR3: CASSPNTVGYEQYF

D: NA
size: many
J: TRBJ2-1
V: TRBV12-5
DNA: TGTGCTAGTGGTTTGGTACTGGGGGGTGGCTATGAGCAGTTCTTC
CDR3: CASGLVLGGGYEQFF

D: TRBD2
size: NA
J: TRBJ2-2
V: TRBV28
DNA: TGTGCCAGCAGTGGGCTCGCGGGAGTTAGCGGGGAGCTGTTTTTT
CDR3: CASSGLAGVSGELFF

D: TRBD1
size: few
J: TRBJ1-4
V: TRBV18
DNA: TGTGCCAGCTCAACCTATACAGGGGAAAATGAAAAACTGTTTTTT
CDR3: CASSTYTGENEKLFF

D: NA
size: NA
J: TRBJ2-6
V: TRBV19
DNA: TGTGCCAGTAGGGACCGAAACTCTGGGGCCAACGTCCTGACTTTC
CDR3: CASRDRNSGANVLTF

D: NA
size: few
J: TRBJ2-1
V: TRBV6-5
DNA: TGTGCCAGCAGTTACGGGGAGAGTGAGCAGTTCTTC
CDR3: CASSYGESEQFF

D: NA
size: NA
J: TRBJ2-1
V: TRBV7-3
DNA: TGTGCCAGCAGCTTAAAGGATGAGCAGTTCTTC
CDR3: CASSLKDEQFF

D: TRBD1
size: NA
J: TRBJ1-5
V: TRBV5-1
DNA: TGCGCCAGCAGCCCGTACACCGGGACAGGGGTTAATAGCAATCAGCCCCAGCATTTT
CDR3: CASSPYTGTGVNSNQPQHF